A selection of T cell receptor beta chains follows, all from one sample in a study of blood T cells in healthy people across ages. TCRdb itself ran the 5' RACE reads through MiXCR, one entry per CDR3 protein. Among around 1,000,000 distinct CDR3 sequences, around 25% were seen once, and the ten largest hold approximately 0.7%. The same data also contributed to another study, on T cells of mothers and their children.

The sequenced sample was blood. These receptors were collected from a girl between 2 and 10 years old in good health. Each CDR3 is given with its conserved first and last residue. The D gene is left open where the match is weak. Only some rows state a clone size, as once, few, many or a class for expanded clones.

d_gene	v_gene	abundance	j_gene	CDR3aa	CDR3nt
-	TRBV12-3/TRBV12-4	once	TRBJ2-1	CASSPGGLQFF	TGTGCCAGCAGCCCCGGGGGGCTACAGTTCTTC
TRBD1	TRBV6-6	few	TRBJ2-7	CASAWGQGYEQYF	TGTGCCAGCGCTTGGGGACAGGGTTACGAGCAGTACTTC
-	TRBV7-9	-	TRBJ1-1	CASSPGSLVAFF	TGTGCCAGCAGTCCCGGGTCCCTTGTAGCTTTCTTT
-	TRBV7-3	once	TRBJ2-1	CASSLTLGQTYNEQFF	TGTGCCAGCAGCTTAACGTTGGGACAAACCTACAATGAGCAGTTCTTC
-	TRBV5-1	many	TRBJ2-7	CASSYGHGYEQYF	TGCGCCAGCAGCTACGGACACGGGTACGAGCAGTACTTC
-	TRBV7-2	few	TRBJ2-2	CASSWSSIGTGELFF	TGTGCCAGCAGCTGGTCCTCCATTGGAACCGGGGAGCTGTTTTTT
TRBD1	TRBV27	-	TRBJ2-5	CASSLGQFLDQETQYF	TGTGCCAGCAGCCTGGGACAGTTCCTGGACCAAGAGACCCAGTACTTC
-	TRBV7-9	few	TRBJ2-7	CASSLSQGRREQYF	TGTGCCAGCAGCCTTAGTCAGGGGAGAAGAGAGCAGTACTTC
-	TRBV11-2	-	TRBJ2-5	CASSLIRTSQETQYF	TGTGCCAGCAGCTTAATTAGGACATCTCAAGAGACCCAGTACTTC
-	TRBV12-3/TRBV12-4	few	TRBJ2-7	CAGSISGEQYF	TGTGCCGGCAGTATTTCAGGCGAGCAGTACTTC
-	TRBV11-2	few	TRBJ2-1	CASSFSREEQFF	TGTGCCAGCAGCTTTTCTAGAGAGGAGCAGTTCTTC
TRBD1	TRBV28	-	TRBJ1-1	CASRVQGTEAFF	TGTGCCAGCAGAGTACAGGGGACTGAAGCTTTCTTT
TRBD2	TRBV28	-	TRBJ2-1	CASSYRRGGHNEQFF	TGTGCCAGCAGTTACCGGCGGGGGGGCCACAATGAGCAGTTCTTC
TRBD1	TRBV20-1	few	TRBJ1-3	CSARDDDREHTIYF	TGCAGTGCTAGAGACGACGACAGGGAACACACCATATATTTT
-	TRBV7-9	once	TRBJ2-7	CASSLENEGSYEQYF	TGTGCCAGCAGCTTAGAAAACGAGGGGTCCTACGAGCAGTACTTC
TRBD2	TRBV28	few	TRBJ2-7	CASSFLRGRNARYEQYF	TGTGCCAGCAGTTTCCTCCGCGGGAGGAACGCGAGATACGAGCAGTACTTC
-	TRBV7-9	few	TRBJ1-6	CASSLKWGRQGNSPLHF	TGTGCCAGCAGCTTAAAGTGGGGTCGGCAGGGGAATTCACCCCTCCACTTT
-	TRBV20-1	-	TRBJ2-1	CSATPSGADRRHNEQFF	TGCAGTGCTACCCCGTCGGGAGCGGATCGACGCCACAATGAGCAGTTCTTC
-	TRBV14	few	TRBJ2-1	CASSQGYFNEQFF	TGTGCCAGCAGCCAAGGTTATTTCAATGAGCAGTTCTTC
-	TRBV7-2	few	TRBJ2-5	CASSLSRESVQYF	TGTGCCAGCAGCTTATCTCGGGAATCGGTCCAGTACTTC
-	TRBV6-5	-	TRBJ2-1	CASRAGPDNEQFF	TGTGCCAGCAGAGCAGGGCCGGACAATGAGCAGTTCTTC
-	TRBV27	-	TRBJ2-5	CASIKETQYF	TGTGCCAGTATCAAAGAGACCCAGTACTTC
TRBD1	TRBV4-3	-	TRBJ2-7	CASSQDRDRAYEQYF	TGCGCCAGCAGCCAAGACCGGGACAGAGCCTACGAGCAGTACTTC
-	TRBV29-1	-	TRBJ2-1	CSVVDRGGEQFF	TGCAGCGTCGTTGACAGAGGCGGTGAGCAGTTCTTC
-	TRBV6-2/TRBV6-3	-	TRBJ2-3	CASSQRLERQYF	TGTGCCAGCAGTCAAAGACTAGAGAGGCAGTATTTT
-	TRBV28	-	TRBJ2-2	CASKGRRNTGELFF	TGTGCCAGCAAAGGCAGGAGGAACACCGGGGAGCTGTTTTTT
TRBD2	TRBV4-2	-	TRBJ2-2	CASGQAGLGDTGELFF	TGTGCCAGCGGCCAAGCTGGACTAGGCGACACCGGGGAGCTGTTTTTT
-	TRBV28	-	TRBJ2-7	CASSFPGLEQYF	TGTGCCAGCAGTTTTCCGGGGCTCGAGCAGTACTTC
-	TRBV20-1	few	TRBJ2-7	CSPKGGYEQYF	TGCAGCCCCAAAGGGGGATACGAGCAGTACTTC
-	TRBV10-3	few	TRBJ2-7	CAISGGGNGYEQYF	TGTGCCATCAGTGGAGGAGGGAACGGCTACGAGCAGTACTTC